A selection of T cell receptor beta chains follows, all from one sample in a study of shared clonotypes between healthy human individuals. Measured with immunoSEQ multiplex PCR; TCRdb has only the in-frame clones, and not every one. The sample includes 550,000 to 650,000 clones, 90% to 97% seen only once; the top ten take 0.11%. The sequenced material came from naive CD8+ T cells sorted from blood. The receptors were gathered from a woman aged 25 to 45 in good health. CDR3s leave out the opening cysteine and the closing phenylalanine or tryptophan. D genes are given only for firm matches. A clone size is listed for some rows: how often the clone was seen (once, few, many), or a class if it is expanded.

14 | TRBD2 | . | TRBJ2-7 | TRBV6-5 | ASSYSSGIQAYEQY
16 | . | . | TRBJ1-3 | TRBV19 | ASSIDSPIRTSRNTIY
10 | . | . | TRBJ1-1 | TRBV28 | ASSYQGPEAF
13 | . | . | TRBJ2-7 | TRBV21-1 | ASSELAGGFLEQY
14 | TRBD1 | . | TRBJ1-4 | TRBV7-9 | ASSHSGQGSNEKLF
12 | . | . | TRBJ2-7 | TRBV7-9 | ASSHVGGSYEQY
9 | . | . | TRBJ2-7 | TRBV7-9 | ASSSPYEQY
14 | TRBD2 | . | TRBJ2-7 | TRBV2 | ASSEVTLADTYEQY
10 | . | . | TRBJ2-7 | TRBV29-1 | SVATNSYEQY
11 | TRBD1 | . | TRBJ1-1 | TRBV6-5 | ASSYTGDSEAF
15 | TRBD1 | . | TRBJ1-4 | TRBV27 | ASSTGAGTRSFEKLF
14 | TRBD2 | . | TRBJ2-3 | TRBV9 | ASSIRLAGVTDTQY
12 | . | . | TRBJ2-1 | TRBV7-9 | ASSPGLIDNEQF
13 | TRBD2 | . | . | TRBV28 | ASRETSGSSYEQY
13 | TRBD1 | . | TRBJ1-4 | TRBV28 | ASSLVDREFEKLF
14 | . | . | TRBJ1-5 | TRBV6-1 | ASSEARDLSNQPQH
10 | . | . | TRBJ2-1 | TRBV9 | ASSGTYNEQF
14 | TRBD1 | once | TRBJ2-7 | TRBV9 | ASSAEAGTGAYEQY